Shown below are 14 T cell receptor beta chains from a single sample sequenced in a study of blood T cell repertoires in COVID-19. Clones were sequenced by immunoSEQ multiplex PCR, and TCRdb holds only the in-frame ones, with some missing. The table has a few hundred thousand clones, about 90% seen once. What was sequenced was PBMCs or T cells enriched from blood (not recorded which). Receptor source: a man aged 25 to 40 who had recovered from COVID-19.

The chain joins TRBV15 to TRBJ2-1; 7 nucleotides match TRBD2. The CDR3 is made up of 16 amino acids. Losses at the gene ends were 9 bases for V and 0 bases for J; bases not matched to a gene: 11. CDR1 is LNHNV, CDR2 YYDKDF, per germline (reference sequence). CDR3 residues: CATRAFGGSSYNEQFF. The CDR3, as DNA: TGTGCCACAAGAGCTTTTGGCGGGAGCTCCTACAATGAGCAGTTCTTC.

Here the CDR3 reads CASSLGGWRKRNQPQHF. As DNA, the CDR3 is TGTGCCAGCAGTTTAGGGGGGTGGCGTAAGAGAAATCAGCCCCAGCATTTT. The rearrangement links TRBV27 to TRBJ1-5; D is possibly TRBD1 (5 bases). The V gene lost 2 bases and the J gene lost 4 bases, with 18 bases spanning the gap. The germline gives CDR1 MNHEY, CDR2 SMNVEV (reference sequence). CDR3 length: 17 residues.

This chain uses TRBV11-2 with TRBJ2-4; TRBD2 is a possible D gene (5 bases). This CDR3 is 17 amino acids long. CDR1 SGHAT and CDR2 FQNNGV come from the germline V gene. The V end lost 0 bases, the J end lost 1 base, and 13 bases lay between the germline ends. CDR3: CASSLEGGGWAKNIQYF. CDR3 coding DNA: TGTGCCAGCAGCTTAGAGGGCGGCGGGTGGGCCAAAAACATTCAGTACTTC.

The chain combines TRBV27 with TRBJ2-5; D might be TRBD2 (7 bases). CDR1 is MNHEY and CDR2 is SMNVEV in the germline V gene (reference sequence). Trimming shortened V by 4 bases and J by 4 bases, and 10 bases separated the two germline ends. This CDR3 has 13 residues. In DNA, the CDR3 is TGTGCCAGCAGTTGGGGGGGGCGAGAGACCCAGTACTTC. Translation gives CASSWGGRETQYF.

Turning to this clone: Mismatch with germline at one junction end may stem from a read error. This sequence joins TRBV7-7 and TRBJ2-1, with a weak D call TRBD2 (6 bases). The germline gives CDR1 SSHAT, CDR2 FNYEAQ (reference sequence). The CDR3 totals 15 residues. CDR3 in DNA: TGTGCTAGCAGCTTAGAGCTAGCGATTTACAATGAGCAGTTCTTC. As protein: CASSLELAIYNEQFF.

This clone was seen only once. V and J are TRBV28 and TRBJ1-2; perhaps TRBD1 as D (5 bases). Germline CDR1 reads MDHEN; CDR2 reads SYDVKM. V was pared by 6 bases and J by 5 bases, with 25 bases between. The CDR3 contains 17 residues. The DNA of the CDR3 is TGTGCCAGCAGGGCACCTGGCGCAGGACACAAGGAGTATGGCTACACCTTC. This sequence encodes CASRAPGAGHKEYGYTF.

The sample holds many counts of this clone. This chain links TRBV6-2 or TRBV6-3 with TRBJ1-2; D is ambiguous. V lost 4 bases and J 4 bases, leaving 13 bases between the germline ends. Germline values: CDR1 MNHEY, CDR2 SVGEGT. The CDR3 covers 14 residues. DNA of the CDR3: TGTGCCAGCAGTTTGGATGCGGGGAGCTATGGCTACACCTTC. Its translation: CASSLDAGSYGYTF.

J is TRBJ2-3 and V is TRBV28; D gene unclear. Germline CDR1 reads MDHEN; CDR2 reads SYDVKM. The V end was cut by 5 bases, the J end by 4 bases, with 10 bases between. The CDR3 contains 13 residues. The CDR3 loop is CASSERTADTQYF. Here the CDR3 DNA reads TGTGCCAGCAGTGAAAGAACGGCAGATACGCAGTATTTT.

V and J are TRBV19 and TRBJ1-3, with D perhaps TRBD1 (6 bases). Germline CDR1 and CDR2: LNHDA and SQIVND (reference sequence). CDR3 size: 15 residues. Trimming stripped 5 bases from V and 1 base from J, with 12 bases between. CDR3 in amino acids: CASSDRTGSGNTIYF. The CDR3 DNA reads as TGTGCCAGTAGTGACCGAACAGGGTCTGGAAACACCATATATTTT.

This sequence joins TRBV10-1 and TRBJ2-3, with TRBD1 identical over 7 bases. The CDR3 length is 14 residues. The germline V gene has CDR1 WNHNN and CDR2 SYGVQD (reference sequence). V was pared by 2 bases and J by 2 bases, with 1 base of the junction left unmatched. Written as DNA, the CDR3 is TGCGCCAGCAGTGAGGACAGGGTCACAGATACGCAGTATTTT. Residues: CASSEDRVTDTQYF.

This chain uses TRBV19 with TRBJ2-2; a possible D gene is TRBD1 (5 bases). The CDR3 is 13 residues long. Trimming pared 11 bases from V and 2 bases from J, leaving 12 bases between. Per germline, CDR1 LNHDA and CDR2 SQIVND (reference sequence). This chain's CDR3 is CAVGQRNTGELFF. The CDR3 region has the DNA TGTGCCGTAGGACAAAGAAACACCGGGGAGCTGTTTTTT.

This clone was observed once. V gene TRBV30 combines with J gene TRBJ2-7; a possible D gene is TRBD1 (5 bases). Germline CDR1 reads GTSNPN; CDR2 reads SVGIG (reference sequence). This CDR3 is 13 amino acids long. V was shortened by 4 bases and J by 7 bases, with 17 bases between the two germline ends. CDR3 sequence (DNA): TGTGCCTGGAACCAGGGTGGGCCTGAGGAGCAGTACTTC. Translating gives CAWNQGGPEEQYF.

This rearrangement joins TRBV21-1 to TRBJ2-6; TRBD1 was called by the table and not checked on the DNA. TRBV21-1 is shown as a pseudogene. This CDR3 comprises 19 residues. CDR3 protein: CASRKKDRAILSGANVLTF. The CDR3, as DNA: TGTGCCAGCAGAAAAAAGGACAGGGCCATTTTATCCGGGGCCAACGTCCTGACTTTC.

The gene calls are TRBV30 and TRBJ2-5, with D possibly being TRBD2 (6 bases). With 8 bases removed from V and 3 bases from J, the gap between germline ends came to 19 bases. Germline values: CDR1 GTSNPN, CDR2 SVGIG (reference sequence). The CDR3 is 14 amino acids. The DNA for the CDR3 is TGTGCCGGCAAATGGGGGGACCTCAAAGAGACCCAGTACTTC. Translated: CAGKWGDLKETQYF.